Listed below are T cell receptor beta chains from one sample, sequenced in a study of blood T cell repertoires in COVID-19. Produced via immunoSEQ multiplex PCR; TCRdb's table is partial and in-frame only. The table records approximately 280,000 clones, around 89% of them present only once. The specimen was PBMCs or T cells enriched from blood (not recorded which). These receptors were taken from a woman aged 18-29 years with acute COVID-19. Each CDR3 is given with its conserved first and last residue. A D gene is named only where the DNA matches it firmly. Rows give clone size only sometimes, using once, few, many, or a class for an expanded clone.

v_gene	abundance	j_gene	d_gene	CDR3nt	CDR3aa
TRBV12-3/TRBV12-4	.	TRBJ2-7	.	TGTGCCAGCAGTTTACGAGGGACCTACGAGCAGTACTTC	CASSLRGTYEQYF
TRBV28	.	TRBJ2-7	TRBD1	TGTGCCAGCAGTTTATACGGACAGGGGAAGGACGAGCAGTACTTC	CASSLYGQGKDEQYF
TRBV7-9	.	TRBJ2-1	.	TGTGCCAGCAGCCTGTCATACTTAAGCTCCTACAATGAGCAGTTCTTC	CASSLSYLSSYNEQFF
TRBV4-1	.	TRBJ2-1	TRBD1	TGCGCCAGCAGCCGATTCGGACAGGGGACCAATGAGCAGTTCTTC	CASSRFGQGTNEQFF
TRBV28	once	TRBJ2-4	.	TGTGCCAGCAGTTTGTTGCAGGGCTGGTCCAAAAACATTCAGTACTTC	CASSLLQGWSKNIQYF
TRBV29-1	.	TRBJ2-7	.	TGCAGCGCTCGACAGGACTCCTACGAGCAGTACTTC	CSARQDSYEQYF
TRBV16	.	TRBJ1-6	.	TGTGCCAGCAGCGTCCTTGGACTAGTCTATAATTCACCCCTCCACTTT	CASSVLGLVYNSPLHF
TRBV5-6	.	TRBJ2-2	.	TGTGCCAGCAGCCACCCGACGGCTAGCAACACCGGGGAGCTGTTTTTT	CASSHPTASNTGELFF
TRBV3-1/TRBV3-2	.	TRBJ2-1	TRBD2	TGTGCCAGCAGCCTATGGACTAGCGGGAGGGGAAATGAGCAGTTCTTC	CASSLWTSGRGNEQFF
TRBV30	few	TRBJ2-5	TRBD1	TGTGCCTGGAGTGAGGGACAGGGTTCTGGAGAGACCCAGTACTTC	CAWSEGQGSGETQYF